This entry concerns a single T cell receptor (beta chain). Its specificity is not known. Given a much more abundant clone one base away, this may be a read error. CDR1 is DFQATT, CDR2 SNEGSKA, per germline (reference sequence). The CDR3 has 15 residues. Unique molecular identifier tags were affixed to discrete cDNA molecules. TCRdb recomputed calls from the 5' RACE reads with MiXCR, one row per CDR3 protein. The sample has 32,000 or so distinct CDR3 sequences, roughly 9.2% seen once. The sample is drawn from a study of early T cells in non-severe SARS-CoV-2 infection. Study at large: Unpaired chains resulted from sequencing bulk RNA of unsorted whole blood.

General study results and limits: The matching step, a VDJdb search, favored anti-spike CD8 responses and missed private and CD4 specificities.

The chain combines TRBV20-1 with TRBJ1-6; the D is unclear. The clonotype was recovered from an adult who was a healthcare worker with PCR-confirmed SARS-CoV-2 infection or an uninfected control (not recorded which). The source material was whole blood. This CDR3 is CSVRGSASNNSPLHF. The CDR3 DNA reads TGCAGTGTTAGAGGGAGCGCCAGTAATAATTCACCCCTCCACTTT.